This record covers a single T cell receptor beta chain. No antigen is known for it. No base quality values were provided; no much bigger clone lies one nucleotide off. The donors were healthy, HIV-negative adults with no recently reported acute infections or vaccinations. Every donor was a Caucasian adult living in Nashville, Tennessee, USA. Magnetic negative selection was used to enrich CD4+ T cells, after which naive cells were positively selected on CD45RA and the negative fraction became the memory subset. After blood collection by leukapheresis, PBMCs were isolated using Ficoll-Histopaque density gradient centrifugation and then cryopreserved in the vapor phase of liquid nitrogen. Analytical flow cytometry was used to check the purity and quantity of each magnetically sorted T cell population. Each sorted fraction had its genomic DNA isolated and then quantified by UV absorbance on a Nanodrop 2000c.

This sample stems from a study of shared clonotypes between healthy human individuals (dated by TCRdb to the early 2020s). Regarding the complete study: The cohort comprised a couple of women and a few men aged 18 to 49 years. For each donor, CD4 naive and CD4 memory were each run on three plates, CD8 naive on two plates, and CD8 memory on one plate. To increase sequencing depth and limit assay-specific biases, TCR repertoire library preparation and sequencing were carried out by different laboratories using diverse techniques. Each donor's leukapheresis produced roughly between about 0.9 and 9.5 billion PBMCs. Blood TCR repertoires of four to six healthy adults were deeply sequenced to estimate repertoire size and the extent of clonotype sharing between individuals.

Results and caveats for the whole study, not just this receptor: Only blood was sampled, and tissue TCR repertoires likely differ from those in blood. Clonotypes shared by all four sorted-subset donors showed higher generation probabilities than non-shared clonotypes. Across a few donors, roughly 5.4% of naive CD4, roughly 3.4% of naive CD8, about 2.3% of memory CD4, and under 0.45% of memory CD8 clonotypes were shared. The genetic and exposure-history diversity represented was limited by the small number of donors. Pairwise subsampling led to the expectation that sequencing depth would affect the degree of clonotype sharing among donors. Incomplete sequencing was indicated by rarefaction of sorted-subset datasets, despite the large sequencing depth. Naive subsets generally had larger estimated clonotype richness than memory subsets.

TCR CDR3 regions were amplified from genomic DNA by multiplex PCR using the deep immunoSEQ assay. Extracted genomic DNA from each cell subset was spread evenly across all wells of several immunoSEQ 96-well plates, with each plate serving as a replicate. For sorted subsets, about 0.2 ug genomic DNA, equal to some 30,000 T cell genomes, was loaded into each replicate PCR. The purified libraries were quantified using a Qubit 3.0 fluorometer, sized with a Bioanalyzer 2100, and then quantified again using the KAPA Library Quantification kit. Each immunoSEQ 96-well plate was sequenced on its own single-read 150-cycle Illumina NextSeq 550 flow cell. Concerning the study's data processing: The immunoSEQ output contained only junctional sequences without quality scores, so filtering could not match that applied to full-length reads. Sequences were annotated with PyIR, a Python wrapper for IgBLAST v1.9, and V/J genes and CDR3 were assigned using IMGT germline references. Reads were removed for weak V/J assignments (E-value above 1e-6), missing CDR3, stop codons, out-of-frame junctions, or ambiguous translated residues. V3J clonotypes were defined as sequences sharing the same inferred V gene, J gene, and CDR3 amino acid sequence. Percentage overlap between repertoires was calculated by dividing the number of shared unique clonotypes by the size of the smaller repertoire. RTK rarefaction, the Chao1 estimator, and Recon v2.1 estimates of unobserved clonotypes were used to assess repertoire richness. OLGA was used to compute generation probabilities for all TCRbeta clonotypes that the gDNA method yielded from four donors. TCRdb provides this immuneACCESS table in a form limited to in-frame rearrangements. Some clones are lacking; in checked studies, under half of them reflect an unresolved V gene, and why the rest are absent is not known. V and J calls and clone size are copied from that table; D and trimming were computed from the DNA. In all, the sample holds approximately 2.5 million clones, and approximately 94% of those were seen once. The ten largest clones capture 0.11% to 0.15% of the sample.

From cysteine to phenylalanine, the CDR3 is 15 amino acids long. Of all the DNA, just the CDR3 is kept, 45 bases in frame from base 1. Trimming leaves V shorter by 5 bases and J shorter by 1 base, with the junction holding 5 bases beyond the gene matches. In the germline V gene (reference sequence), CDR1 corresponds to SEHNR and CDR2 to FQNEAQ. This receptor was obtained from a man in his late teens or twenties in good health. The sequence joins TRBV7-9 to TRBJ2-5, and TRBD1 matches 9 of the central bases. Sequencing used naive CD4+ T cells sorted from blood. The label giving this sample's cell subset or site can be read as: CD45RA+ positively selected. Here the CDR3 is given as CASSQMGQGQETQYF. The nucleotide sequence reads TGTGCCAGCAGCCAAATGGGACAGGGCCAAGAGACCCAGTACTTC. Beyond the CDR3, the reference TRBV7-9 and TRBJ2-5 genes provide the residues; the full variable domain reads: DTGVSQNPRHKITKRGQNVTFRCDPISEHNRLYWYRQTLGQGPEFLTYFQNEAQLEKSRLLSDRFSAERPKGSFSTLEIQRTEQGDSAMYLCASSQMGQGQETQYFGPGTRLLVL.